The rows below give T cell receptor beta chains drawn from one sample of a study of blood T cell repertoires in COVID-19. Profiling relied on immunoSEQ multiplex PCR, and the TCRdb table lists in-frame clones only, not all of them. The top ten hold under 7.5% of the sample, which has 26,000 or so clones, around 65% seen once. Sequenced input: peripheral blood. These receptors were taken from a man in his sixties with active or convalescent COVID-19. Both conserved end residues are part of each CDR3. The order of the fields is clone size, J gene, V gene, D gene, CDR3 protein, CDR3 DNA. D genes are given only for firm matches. Rows give clone size only sometimes, using once, few, many, or a class for an expanded clone.

clone_size: once
j_call: TRBJ1-5
v_call: TRBV10-1
d_call: NA
cdr3_aa: CASNLDSPIQPQHF
cdr3_nt: TGCGCCAGCAACTTAGATTCCCCTATTCAGCCCCAGCATTTT

clone_size: few
j_call: TRBJ1-5
v_call: TRBV18
d_call: NA
cdr3_aa: CASSPPGGSNQPQHF
cdr3_nt: TGTGCCAGCTCACCACCAGGGGGTAGCAATCAGCCCCAGCATTTT

clone_size: NA
j_call: TRBJ2-3
v_call: TRBV7-6
d_call: TRBD1
cdr3_aa: CASSPSWTGGTDTQYF
cdr3_nt: TGTGCCAGCAGCCCGAGTTGGACAGGGGGCACAGATACGCAGTATTTT

clone_size: NA
j_call: TRBJ1-3
v_call: TRBV29-1
d_call: NA
cdr3_aa: CSVDGGERNTIYF
cdr3_nt: TGCAGCGTTGACGGGGGGGAGCGGAACACCATATATTTT

clone_size: NA
j_call: TRBJ2-7
v_call: TRBV9
d_call: TRBD2
cdr3_aa: CASSVGGESYEQYF
cdr3_nt: TGTGCCAGCAGCGTTGGGGGGGAGTCCTACGAGCAGTACTTC

clone_size: NA
j_call: TRBJ1-2
v_call: TRBV5-4
d_call: TRBD1
cdr3_aa: CASSLNQGAGGYTF
cdr3_nt: TGTGCCAGCAGCTTGAACCAGGGGGCGGGTGGCTACACCTTC

clone_size: NA
j_call: TRBJ1-6
v_call: TRBV5-1
d_call: NA
cdr3_aa: CASSFAGARNSPLHF
cdr3_nt: TGCGCCAGCAGCTTTGCGGGGGCGCGAAATTCACCCCTCCACTTT

clone_size: NA
j_call: TRBJ2-2
v_call: TRBV7-7
d_call: NA
cdr3_aa: CASSSGSSNTGELFF
cdr3_nt: TGTGCTAGCAGCTCAGGGTCGTCGAACACCGGGGAGCTGTTTTTT

clone_size: few
j_call: TRBJ2-2
v_call: TRBV6-2/TRBV6-3
d_call: NA
cdr3_aa: CASSPNGATGELFF
cdr3_nt: TGTGCCAGCAGCCCCAACGGAGCCACCGGGGAGCTGTTTTTT

clone_size: NA
j_call: TRBJ2-1
v_call: TRBV10-3
d_call: NA
cdr3_aa: CAISGQQAGPSRDEQFF
cdr3_nt: TGTGCCATCAGTGGTCAGCAGGCCGGTCCCTCCAGGGATGAGCAGTTCTTC

clone_size: once
j_call: TRBJ2-7
v_call: TRBV27
d_call: NA
cdr3_aa: CASRPRAGEEQYF
cdr3_nt: TGTGCCAGCAGACCAAGGGCAGGGGAAGAGCAGTACTTC

clone_size: NA
j_call: TRBJ1-1
v_call: TRBV15
d_call: NA
cdr3_aa: CATSRDNWTANTEAFF
cdr3_nt: TGTGCCACCAGCAGAGACAACTGGACAGCGAACACTGAAGCTTTCTTT

clone_size: few
j_call: TRBJ1-1
v_call: TRBV19
d_call: NA
cdr3_aa: CASSGRGGFTEAFF
cdr3_nt: TGTGCCAGTAGTGGCCGGGGAGGGTTCACTGAAGCTTTCTTT

clone_size: NA
j_call: TRBJ2-7
v_call: TRBV5-6
d_call: NA
cdr3_aa: CASSLRSIRASRNYEQYF
cdr3_nt: TGTGCCAGCAGCTTGAGGTCGATTCGGGCTAGCCGTAACTACGAGCAGTACTTC

clone_size: NA
j_call: TRBJ1-1
v_call: TRBV25-1
d_call: TRBD1
cdr3_aa: CASSESSDRGTEAFF
cdr3_nt: TGTGCCAGCAGTGAATCCTCAGACAGGGGCACTGAAGCTTTCTTT

clone_size: NA
j_call: TRBJ2-7
v_call: TRBV6-1
d_call: NA
cdr3_aa: CASSEGQGLYEQYF
cdr3_nt: TGTGCCAGCAGTGAAGGGCAGGGACTCTACGAGCAGTACTTC

clone_size: NA
j_call: TRBJ2-1
v_call: TRBV3-1/TRBV3-2
d_call: TRBD2
cdr3_aa: CASSQSGGVNEQFF
cdr3_nt: TGTGCCAGCAGCCAATCGGGGGGGGTGAATGAGCAGTTCTTC

clone_size: few
j_call: TRBJ2-1
v_call: TRBV4-2
d_call: TRBD2
cdr3_aa: CASSPRVGTSGGSYNEQFF
cdr3_nt: TGTGCCAGCAGTCCCAGGGTCGGGACTAGCGGGGGGAGTTACAATGAGCAGTTCTTC